This TCR beta chain was sequenced for a study of T-cell memory formation after mild COVID-19. The overall study: TCR clusters largely stayed donor specific.

5'RACE with constant-segment primers built TCRalpha and TCRbeta cDNA libraries with UMIs. TCRdb reprocessed the 5' RACE reads via MiXCR and lists one record per CDR3 protein. Of 300,000 to 350,000 distinct CDR3 sequences listed, approximately 13% are singletons. In this sample, this clonotype turned up a few times. Trimming removed 4 bases at V and 1 base at J, with 11 bases between. The V gene's germline CDR1 is DFQATT and CDR2 SNEGSKA (reference sequence). This CDR3 is 14 amino acids long. Sequencing input: PBMCs or a T cell subset sorted from them (not recorded which). The TCR was taken from a man between 18 and 35 years old who had mild COVID-19 (a few samples of this study predate the infection). Cell type and time point are not known. The rearrangement uses TRBV20-1 and TRBJ2-4; a weak D match, TRBD2 (5 bases). CDR3 in amino acids: CSAILAPAKNIQYF. The CDR3 nucleotides are TGCAGTGCTATTCTAGCACCGGCCAAAAACATTCAGTACTTC.